The clone carrying this TCR beta chain was detected ten times or more. The sample belongs to a study of T-cell reconstitution after alpha-beta-depleted transplantation in children. V trimming: 1 base; J trimming: 5 bases; junction bases outside the gene matches: 7. The CDR3 length is 16 residues. Germline values: CDR1 LGHDT, CDR2 YNNKEL (reference sequence). Unique molecular identifiers were incorporated when the TCRbeta library was constructed. TCRdb re-called the PCR reads with MiXCR, one entry per CDR3 protein. The sample has around 250,000 distinct CDR3 sequences; roughly 9.5% are singletons. The input for sequencing was PBMCs from the stem cell graft donor, taken from the stem cell graft. V usage is TRBV3-1 and J usage is TRBJ2-3; 9 bases align to TRBD2. The source is a human donor who donated a stem cell graft to a child with SCID. The CDR3 loop reads CASSQVSGGFEDTQYF. The DNA of the CDR3 is TGTGCCAGCAGCCAAGTTAGCGGGGGATTTGAAGATACGCAGTATTTT.